One sample yielded the 20 T cell receptor beta chains listed below, sequenced in a study of T cells in Graves' hyperthyroidism and ophthalmopathy. Researchers amplified the TCR beta CDR3 regions from RNA transcripts. The primer set for the first-round RT-PCR of the TCR CDR3 was HTBI. TCRdb used MiXCR to reprocess the multiplex PCR reads, holding one entry per CDR3 protein. The sample lists around 360,000 distinct CDR3 sequences, approximately 14% occurring once. The source material was blood. Receptor source: a woman between 55 and 75 years old with Graves' ophthalmopathy.

The rearrangement links TRBV6-1 to TRBJ2-3; TRBD1 aligns across 7 bases. Germline V gene lookup returns CDR1 MNHNS and CDR2 SASEGT. V shed 3 bases and J 0 bases; nucleotides not matched to a gene: 9. This CDR3 region has 17 residues. Here the CDR3 DNA reads TGTGCCAGCAGTGATATTTGGGGACAGTCTAGCACAGATACGCAGTATTTT. Protein sequence: CASSDIWGQSSTDTQYF.

This clonotype has ten or more counts. The J gene is TRBJ2-2, the V gene TRBV4-1, with 9 bases lining up with TRBD1. The CDR3 contains 19 residues. V was pared by 4 bases and J by 5 bases, with 17 bases of the junction left unmatched. Germline CDR1 is MGHRA and CDR2 is YSYEKL. The CDR3 here is CASSRGGLSGTGFTGELFF. The DNA of the CDR3 is TGCGCCAGCAGCCGGGGGGGCTTGAGCGGGACAGGGTTTACCGGGGAGCTGTTTTTT.

This clonotype has ten or more counts. V is TRBV6-1 and J is TRBJ2-3; 7 nucleotides line up with TRBD2. CDR3 size: 14 residues. From germline, CDR1 is MNHNS and CDR2 SASEGT. V shed 7 bases, J shed 0 bases, and the junction held 4 bases outside the gene matches. Here the CDR3 reads CASKLATSTDTQYF. DNA of the CDR3: TGTGCCAGCAAACTAGCGACTAGCACAGATACGCAGTATTTT.

This clonotype showed up just once. The rearrangement joins TRBV29-1 to TRBJ2-3, with 10 nucleotides matching TRBD1. This CDR3 is 13 amino acids long. The germline gives CDR1 SQVTM, CDR2 ANQGSEA. V lost 4 bases, J lost 3 bases, and 1 base stayed unmatched. In DNA, the CDR3 is TGCAGCGTTGGGACAGGGGGGACAGATACGCAGTATTTT. It codes for CSVGTGGTDTQYF.

The chain combines TRBV6-1 with TRBJ2-1; TRBD1 or TRBD2 may be the D gene (5 bases each). The CDR3 has 13 residues. With 6 bases removed from V and 10 bases from J, the gap between germline ends came to 16 bases. Germline CDR1 MNHNS, CDR2 SASEGT. The CDR3 sequence: CASRSTGTREQFF. CDR3 nucleotide sequence: TGTGCCAGCAGGTCTACGGGGACCAGAGAGCAGTTCTTC.

This clonotype came up many times. V is TRBV2 and J is TRBJ2-7; 10 positions agree with TRBD2. Germline V gene sequence: CDR1 SNHLY, CDR2 FYNNEI. This CDR3 is built from 13 residues. V lost 9 bases, J lost 2 bases, and 4 bases stayed unmatched. This CDR3 is CASTSGAAYEQYF. The DNA of the CDR3 is TGTGCCAGTACTAGCGGGGCTGCCTACGAGCAGTACTTC.

This clonotype was counted at least ten times. The chain couples TRBV5-1 to TRBJ2-7; TRBD2 agrees at 13 bases. The V gene's germline CDR1 is SGHRS and CDR2 YFSETQ. The J segment lost 1 base and the V segment lost 6 bases, leaving 4 bases of the junction unmatched. There are 15 residues in the CDR3. CDR3 nucleotide sequence: TGCGCCAGCAACCCACTAGCGGGAGGGTCCTACGAGCAGTACTTC. Translating it yields CASNPLAGGSYEQYF.

This clonotype was counted at least ten times. The chain recombines TRBV20-1 with TRBJ1-6; D perhaps matches TRBD1 (6 bases). V was trimmed by 3 bases and J by 5 bases, leaving 11 bases between them. This CDR3 has 14 residues. Per germline, CDR1 DFQATT and CDR2 SNEGSKA (reference sequence). The CDR3: CSARSQGNNSPLHF. The CDR3, as DNA: TGCAGTGCTAGGTCGCAGGGGAATAATTCACCCCTCCACTTT.

In its sample, this clonotype was seen many times. The chain carries TRBV7-2 and TRBJ1-1; 11 nucleotides align to TRBD1. With V trimmed by 3 bases and J by 3 bases, 3 bases remained unmatched. The length of the CDR3 is 15 residues. Per the germline V gene, CDR1 is SGHTA and CDR2 is FQGNSA. The CDR3 protein is CASSLADRGHTEAFF. CDR3 in DNA: TGTGCCAGCAGCTTGGCGGACAGGGGGCACACTGAAGCTTTCTTT.

This clonotype was seen more than once but under ten times. The chain uses TRBV19 and TRBJ2-2, with unresolved D. Trimming took off 7 bases at V and 1 base at J, with 10 bases between the two ends. The CDR3 spans 14 residues. Germline V gene lookup returns CDR1 LNHDA and CDR2 SQIVND (reference sequence). CDR3 sequence reads: CASKSTLNTGELFF. The CDR3, as DNA: TGTGCCAGTAAATCCACCCTGAACACCGGGGAGCTGTTTTTT.

This clonotype was seen a handful of times. The J gene is TRBJ1-3, the V gene TRBV19; D is unresolved. V lost 5 bases and J 2 bases, leaving 4 bases between the germline ends. This CDR3 is 12 amino acids long. CDR1 and CDR2 from the germline V gene are LNHDA and SQIVND (reference sequence). CDR3 nucleotide sequence: TGTGCCAGTAGTCCGACTGGAAACACCATATATTTT. It codes for CASSPTGNTIYF.

This clonotype was picked up many times. This chain connects TRBV2 to TRBJ2-3, with D tentatively TRBD2 (6 bases). V was shortened by 4 bases and J by 1 base, with 15 bases between the two germline ends. Germline V CDR1 and CDR2: SNHLY, FYNNEI. The CDR3 covers 16 residues. The CDR3 is CASSGLGGWGTDTQYF. CDR3 DNA: TGTGCCAGCAGTGGCCTGGGGGGATGGGGCACAGATACGCAGTATTTT.

The chain recombines TRBV20-1 with TRBJ2-2; D gene ambiguous. There are 13 residues in the CDR3. V was pared by 3 bases and J by 4 bases, with 9 bases between. CDR1 and CDR2 from the germline V gene are DFQATT and SNEGSKA (reference sequence). The DNA for the CDR3 is TGCAGTGCTAGTGCTGGATTCACCGGGGAGCTGTTTTTT. As protein: CSASAGFTGELFF.

This clonotype has a count of ten or more. The V call is TRBV2, the J call TRBJ1-6; D is possibly TRBD1 (5 bases). The CDR3 covers 16 residues. Germline V gene sequence: CDR1 SNHLY, CDR2 FYNNEI. V lost 6 bases and J lost 6, with 18 bases in between. The CDR3 DNA follows: TGTGCCAGCAGCGATACCCGGGGGACCGGTAATTCACCCCTCCACTTT. Protein: CASSDTRGTGNSPLHF.

This clonotype was picked up a small number of times. This may stem from a read error, because a much larger clone lies one nucleotide away. This rearrangement joins TRBV5-1 to TRBJ2-3; the match to TRBD2 covers 8 bases. This CDR3 has 16 residues. The germline CDR1 and CDR2 sequences are SGHRS and YFSETQ. CDR3 region: CASSFDIAGSTDAQYF. CDR3 coding DNA: TGCGCCAGCAGCTTTGACATAGCGGGGAGCACAGATGCGCAGTATTTT.

This clonotype was picked up many times. The genes are TRBV3-1 and TRBJ1-3, with 7 bases that match TRBD1. Trimming cost V 6 bases and J 0 bases; bases outside gene matches: 2. CDR1 is LGHDT and CDR2 is YNNKEL in the germline V gene (reference sequence). This CDR3 spans 14 amino acids. CDR3 bases: TGTGCCAGCAGTCGACAGGGCTCTGGAAACACCATATATTTT. Translating gives CASSRQGSGNTIYF.

This clonotype was seen a handful of times. V usage is TRBV5-5 and J usage is TRBJ1-3; no definite D call. The CDR3 covers 16 residues. The V end lost 3 bases, the J end lost 0 bases, and 13 bases lay between the germline ends. From germline, CDR1 is SGHKS and CDR2 YYEKEE (reference sequence). The CDR3 here is CASSSLSMDSGNTIYF. The DNA of the CDR3 is TGTGCCAGCAGCTCCCTATCTATGGACTCTGGAAACACCATATATTTT. Based on the CDR3 plus reference TRBV5-5 and TRBJ1-3, the full variable domain is DAGVTQSPTHLIKTRGQQVTLRCSPISGHKSVSWYQQVLGQGPQFIFQYYEKEERGRGNFPDRFSARQFPNYSSELNVNALLLGDSALYLCASSSLSMDSGNTIYFGEGSWLTVV.

About this clonotype itself: With a much larger clone just one base away, this may be a read error. The rearrangement links TRBV2 to TRBJ2-5; D is undetermined. The germline V gene has CDR1 SNHLY and CDR2 FYNNEI. CDR3 length: 14 residues. V was clipped by 1 base and J by 4 bases, with 10 bases between them. The CDR3 DNA reads TGTGCCAGCAGTGAAGGCAGTGGTTTAGAGACCCAGTACTTC. Encoded protein: CASSEGSGLETQYF.

This clonotype showed up many times. The chain employs TRBV30 and TRBJ1-1, with D unresolved. Trimming pared 1 base from V and 4 bases from J, leaving 10 bases between. The CDR3 is 13 residues long. Germline V lookup: CDR1 GTSNPN, CDR2 SVGIG (reference sequence). CDR3 amino acids: CAWSAPGVTEAFF. As DNA, the CDR3 is TGTGCCTGGAGTGCCCCCGGCGTCACTGAAGCTTTCTTT.

Ten or more counts support this clonotype. The rearrangement joins TRBV7-8 to TRBJ2-1; TRBD1 agrees at 8 bases. V lost 4 bases, J lost 0 bases, and 2 bases stayed unmatched. Germline V gene sequence: CDR1 SGHVS, CDR2 FQNEAQ. The CDR3 totals 15 residues. This CDR3 is CASSSRGRSYNEQFF. CDR3 DNA sequence: TGTGCCAGCAGCTCCAGGGGGCGCTCCTACAATGAGCAGTTCTTC.